This T cell receptor (beta chain) was retrieved from a study of control samples from healthy donors and cancer patients. Assay used: immunoSEQ multiplex PCR; TCRdb lists only in-frame clones, some missing. The sample yields 150,000 or so clones, roughly 90% seen once. Trimming at V came to 9 bases and at J to 2 bases, leaving 7 bases not matched to a gene. This CDR3 has 15 amino acids. Germline values: CDR1 LNHDA, CDR2 SQIVND (reference sequence). The sample taken for sequencing was blood. The chain combines TRBV19 with TRBJ1-4; 9 nucleotides agree with TRBD1. This receptor was obtained from a young man in good health. The CDR3 loop reads CASGGQGTTNEKLFF. The CDR3 bases are TGTGCCAGCGGCGGACAGGGGACCACTAATGAAAAACTGTTTTTT.